Below, 21 T cell receptor beta chains from the same sample are listed, as sequenced in a study of OX40 agonist ivuxolimab in advanced cancers. Sequencing used immunoSEQ multiplex PCR; TCRdb keeps in-frame clones, though not all of them. This repertoire shows 50,000 to 60,000 clones, about nine tenths found once; its top ten account for 6.5% to 7.5%. Sequencing was performed on CD4+ or CD8+ T cells sorted from blood, taken in a trial of the OX40 agonist ivuxolimab. The receptors derive from an adult with an advanced solid tumor such as melanoma, head and neck, liver or kidney cancer.

This clone is medium-sized. The chain has TRBV5-1 and TRBJ1-6; 10 bases line up with TRBD1. Germline V gene data show CDR1 as SGHRS and CDR2 as YFSETQ. This CDR3 comprises 15 residues. V shed 4 bases, J shed 9 bases, and the junction held 7 bases outside the gene matches. The CDR3, as DNA: TGCGCCAGCAGCCGGAGACAGGGGGCGAGTTCACCCCTCCACTTT. Translation gives CASSRRQGASSPLHF.

V is TRBV19 and J is TRBJ2-5, with 8 bases that match TRBD1. J gave up 4 bases and V 5 bases, and 6 bases lay outside the gene matches. The germline CDR1 and CDR2 sequences are LNHDA and SQIVND (reference sequence). The CDR3 runs to 14 residues. CDR3 sequence (DNA): TGTGCCAGTAGTGTTCCGACAGGGGTAGAGACCCAGTACTTC. Its protein is CASSVPTGVETQYF.

The chain couples TRBV6-5 to TRBJ1-2; TRBD1 matches 9 bases. Per germline, CDR1 MNHEY and CDR2 SVGAGI. This CDR3 comprises 15 residues. V was pared by 10 bases and J by 6 bases, with 15 bases of the junction left unmatched. The CDR3 spells CATETRDRESHGYTF. The CDR3 nucleotides read TGTGCCACCGAAACCCGGGACAGGGAGAGTCATGGCTACACCTTC.

The rearrangement links TRBV5-1 to TRBJ2-3, with 8 bases lining up with TRBD1. The CDR3 loop spans 14 amino acids. Germline V gives CDR1 SGHRS, CDR2 YFSETQ. Trimming removed 3 bases from V and 10 bases from J; junction bases left unmatched: 10. In DNA, the CDR3 is TGCGCCAGCAGCTCCGGGACAGACAGGGGTGCGCAGTATTTT. It is translated as CASSSGTDRGAQYF.

The chain links TRBV30 to TRBJ1-3; D possibly corresponds to TRBD1 (6 bases). The V end was cut by 0 bases, the J end by 4 bases, with 22 bases between. Germline V lookup: CDR1 GTSNPN, CDR2 SVGIG (reference sequence). The CDR3 runs 18 residues. The CDR3 loop reads CAWSVLHSAGARGNTIYF. The CDR3, as DNA: TGTGCCTGGAGTGTCCTACATAGCGCGGGGGCGCGCGGAAACACCATATATTTT.

This clone was found once. V and J are TRBV5-1 and TRBJ2-5, with D tentatively TRBD2 (5 bases). The germline V gene encodes CDR1 SGHRS and CDR2 YFSETQ. The V and J ends lost 3 bases and 0 bases respectively, with 12 bases between them. This CDR3 region has 15 residues. CDR3 nucleotides: TGCGCCAGCAGCTCAGGAGGAATGTACCAAGAGACCCAGTACTTC. Translation gives CASSSGGMYQETQYF.

DNA of the CDR3: TGTGCCAGCAGTTCAGCCAGGGGTAATGAGCAGTACTTC. Amino acid sequence: CASSSARGNEQYF. The chain uses TRBV6-5 and TRBJ2-7; D perhaps matches TRBD1 (6 bases). The V gene lost 4 bases and the J gene lost 7 bases, with 14 bases spanning the gap. The CDR3 is 13 amino acids. Germline loops: CDR1 MNHEY, CDR2 SVGAGI.

The chain employs TRBV18 and TRBJ1-2; no clear D gene. V shed 6 bases and J shed 3 bases, with 17 bases lying between them. This CDR3 is 15 amino acids long. Germline V gene sequence: CDR1 KGHSH, CDR2 LQKENI. The CDR3 sequence: CASSMGSGRYYGYTF. CDR3 nucleotide sequence: TGTGCCAGCTCCATGGGGAGCGGGCGTTACTATGGCTACACCTTC.

This clone was recorded only once. CDR3 protein: CASSPTGTSGGMRNTQYF. The CDR3 DNA reads as TGCGCCAGCAGCCCAACCGGGACTAGCGGGGGGATGCGGAATACGCAGTATTTT. The chain combines TRBV5-1 with TRBJ2-3, with 15 bases matching TRBD2. The CDR3 is made up of 18 amino acids. After removal of 4 bases from V and 7 bases from J, the junction contained 13 bases not matched to a gene. Germline CDR1 and CDR2: SGHRS and YFSETQ.

This chain connects TRBV5-6 to TRBJ1-4; a possible D gene is TRBD1 (5 bases). The V gene lost 2 bases and the J gene lost 4 bases, with 9 bases spanning the gap. The CDR3 totals 14 residues. In germline, CDR1 is SGHDT, CDR2 YYEEEE. As DNA, the CDR3 is TGTGCCAGCAGCTTTAGACAGCGTAATGAAAAACTGTTTTTT. It codes for CASSFRQRNEKLFF.

This sequence joins TRBV5-1 and TRBJ2-5; D is undetermined. Per the germline V gene, CDR1 is SGHRS and CDR2 is YFSETQ. This CDR3 is 11 amino acids long. The V and J ends lost 7 bases and 1 base respectively, with 5 bases between them. The CDR3 nucleotides read TGCGCCAGCGTCGCCCAAGAGACCCAGTACTTC. Its protein is CASVAQETQYF.

This clone was observed a few times. The J gene is TRBJ1-5, the V gene TRBV7-8; D might be TRBD1 (6 bases). CDR1 is SGHVS and CDR2 is FQNEAQ in the germline V gene. The CDR3 length is 15 residues. The V gene lost 4 bases and the J gene lost 1 base, with 11 bases spanning the gap. The CDR3 DNA follows: TGTGCCAGCAGCTCTAGGGGGGCGAGCAATCAGCCCCAGCATTTT. As protein: CASSSRGASNQPQHF. Looking up the rest from reference TRBV7-8 and TRBJ1-5 gives the full variable domain: GAGVSQSPRYKVAKRGQDVALRCDPISGHVSLFWYQQALGQGPEFLTYFQNEAQLDKSGLPSDRFFAERPEGSVSTLKIQRTQQEDSAVYLCASSSRGASNQPQHFGDGTRLSIL.

V is TRBV18 and J is TRBJ2-7, with 7 bases fitting TRBD2. The germline gives CDR1 KGHSH, CDR2 LQKENI. V was clipped by 6 bases and J by 5 bases; unmatched bases: 10. This CDR3 is built from 14 residues. The CDR3 loop reads CASSKERGINEQYF. The CDR3, as DNA: TGTGCCAGCTCCAAGGAGCGGGGCATCAACGAGCAGTACTTC.

This clone has only a few counts. This chain uses TRBV18 with TRBJ2-5; 9 nucleotides line up with TRBD1. The CDR3 contains 13 residues. V dropped 2 bases and J dropped 6; count of bases not matched to a gene: 1. CDR1 and CDR2 from the germline V gene are KGHSH and LQKENI. The CDR3 is CASSPTGGQTQYF. The CDR3 nucleotides read TGTGCCAGCTCACCAACAGGGGGCCAGACCCAGTACTTC. The full variable domain, completed using reference TRBV18 and TRBJ2-5, is NAGVMQNPRHLVRRRGQEARLRCSPMKGHSHVYWYRQLPEEGLKFMVYLQKENIIDESGMPKERFSAEFPKEGPSILRIQQVVRGDSAAYFCASSPTGGQTQYFGPGTRLLVL.

The CDR3 bases are TGTGCCAGCAGTGACGTTCGTCATTCTGGGCAGATCTCCTACAATGAGCAGTTCTTC. Its protein is CASSDVRHSGQISYNEQFF. The chain joins TRBV6-1 to TRBJ2-1; D is uncertain. This CDR3 has 19 amino acids. Deletions cut 3 bases from V and 0 bases from J, with 21 bases between. Germline loops: CDR1 MNHNS, CDR2 SASEGT.

Comments on this clone: The same CDR3 also results from other DNA sequences found in this sample. The chain uses TRBV29-1 and TRBJ2-1; 9 positions agree with TRBD2. J gave up 8 bases and V 6 bases, and 8 bases lay outside the gene matches. Germline CDR1 is SQVTM and CDR2 is ANQGSEA. This CDR3 contains 13 residues. The CDR3 region has the DNA TGCAGCGTGCCCTGGGGCGGGGGGGATGAGCAGTTCTTC. This translates into CSVPWGGGDEQFF.

This clone is termed medium-sized. This chain connects TRBV7-8 to TRBJ1-4, with TRBD1 identical over 8 bases. This CDR3 region has 15 residues. Per germline, CDR1 SGHVS and CDR2 FQNEAQ. The ends lost 5 bases at V and 8 bases at J; junction bases unmatched: 10. CDR3 amino acids: CASSPNRGGQEKLFF. The CDR3 DNA sequence: TGTGCCAGCAGCCCAAACAGGGGGGGTCAGGAAAAACTGTTTTTT. Drawing the rest from reference TRBV7-8 and TRBJ1-4, the complete variable domain is GAGVSQSPRYKVAKRGQDVALRCDPISGHVSLFWYQQALGQGPEFLTYFQNEAQLDKSGLPSDRFFAERPEGSVSTLKIQRTQQEDSAVYLCASSPNRGGQEKLFFGSGTQLSVL.

This clone was recorded only once. The V and J genes are TRBV21-1 and TRBJ1-5. TRBV21-1 corresponds to a pseudogene. The CDR3 length is 14 residues. The CDR3: CASSKVGFRRPQHF. For the CDR3, the DNA is TGTGCCAGCAGCAAAGTCGGGTTTAGGAGGCCCCAGCATTTT.

This chain links TRBV7-6 with TRBJ2-5; maybe TRBD2 (5 bases). Germline CDR1 is SGHVS and CDR2 is FNYEAQ. This CDR3 comprises 13 residues. The ends were cut back, 1 base at V and 5 bases at J, with 8 bases in the middle. CDR3 protein: CASSLERPETQYF. DNA of the CDR3: TGTGCCAGCAGCTTAGAGCGGCCGGAGACCCAGTACTTC.

The chain uses TRBV2 and TRBJ2-1; TRBD2 agrees at 12 bases. From germline, CDR1 is SNHLY and CDR2 FYNNEI. With 6 bases clipped from V and 5 bases from J, the junction kept 5 bases outside the gene matches. This CDR3 is 15 amino acids long. The CDR3 bases are TGTGCCAGCAGGGGGACTAGCGGGCCCCACAATGAGCAGTTCTTC. Its translation is CASRGTSGPHNEQFF. Full variable domain (rest looked up from reference TRBV2 and TRBJ2-1): EPEVTQTPSHQVTQMGQEVILRCVPISNHLYFYWYRQILGQKVEFLVSFYNNEISEKSEIFDDQFSVERPDGSNFTLKIRSTKLEDSAMYFCASRGTSGPHNEQFFGPGTRLTVL.

The rearrangement joins TRBV12-5 to TRBJ2-2; D ambiguous. The CDR3 totals 12 residues. Germline lookup yields CDR1 LGHNT and CDR2 FRNRAP. V was cut by 3 bases and J by 7 bases, with 6 bases left in between. The chain's CDR3 is CASGFGIGELFF. CDR3 sequence (DNA): TGTGCTAGTGGTTTTGGGATCGGGGAGCTGTTTTTT.